This T cell receptor beta chain was sequenced in a study of control samples from healthy donors and cancer patients (TCRdb year 2020). Compared with germline, V lacks 4 bases and J lacks 3 bases; bases without a gene match: 10. Counted from cysteine to phenylalanine, this CDR3 has 16 amino acids. The CDR3 DNA has 48 bases and is translated from base 1. The germline V gene supplies CDR1 SGHDT and CDR2 YYEEEE. This clone occurred a few times. Which antigen it targets is not known. Base qualities were left out, and no much larger clone turns up one base away. The method behind the library was the immunoSEQ multiplex PCR assay. TCRdb limited this immuneACCESS table to in-frame rearrangements with V and J called. A share of clones is missing; checked studies link under half to unresolved V genes, and the rest is unexplained. The sample has 350,000 to 450,000 clones on record, 75% to 95% of them singletons. The leading ten clones occupy 5% to 8% of the sample.

Sequences were obtained from PBMCs. This clonotype was obtained from a man in his forties with head and neck cancer. The V and J genes are TRBV5-6 and TRBJ2-7; a stretch of 10 junction bases matches TRBD1. The base sequence is TGTGCCAGCAGCGGAAATACGACAGGGGGCCTCTACGAGCAGTACTTC. Its translation reads: CASSGNTTGGLYEQYF. The CDR3, completed at both ends by the reference TRBV5-6 and TRBJ2-7 genes, gives the full variable domain DAGVTQSPTHLIKTRGQQVTLRCSPKSGHDTVSWYQQALGQGPQFIFQYYEEEERQRGNFPDRFSGHQFPNYSSELNVNALLLGDSALYLCASSGNTTGGLYEQYFGPGTRLTVT.